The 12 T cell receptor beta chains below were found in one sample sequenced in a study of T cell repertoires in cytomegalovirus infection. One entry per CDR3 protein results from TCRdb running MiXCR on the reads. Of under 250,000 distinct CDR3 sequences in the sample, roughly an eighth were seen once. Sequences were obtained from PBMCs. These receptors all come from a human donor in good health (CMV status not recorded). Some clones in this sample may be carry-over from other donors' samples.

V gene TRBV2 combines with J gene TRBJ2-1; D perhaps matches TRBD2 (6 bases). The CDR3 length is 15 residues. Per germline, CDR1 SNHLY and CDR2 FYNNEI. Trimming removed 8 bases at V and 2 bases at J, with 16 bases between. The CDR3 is CASREQGPAYNEQFF. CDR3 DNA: TGTGCCAGCCGGGAGCAGGGCCCGGCCTACAATGAGCAGTTCTTC.

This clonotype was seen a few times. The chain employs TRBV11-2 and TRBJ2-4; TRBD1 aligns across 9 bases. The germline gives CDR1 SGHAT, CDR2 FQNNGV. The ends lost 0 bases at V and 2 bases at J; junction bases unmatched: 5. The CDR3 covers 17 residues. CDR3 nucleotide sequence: TGTGCCAGCAGCTTAGACCCGACAGGGGGATCCAAAAACATTCAGTACTTC. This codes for CASSLDPTGGSKNIQYF.

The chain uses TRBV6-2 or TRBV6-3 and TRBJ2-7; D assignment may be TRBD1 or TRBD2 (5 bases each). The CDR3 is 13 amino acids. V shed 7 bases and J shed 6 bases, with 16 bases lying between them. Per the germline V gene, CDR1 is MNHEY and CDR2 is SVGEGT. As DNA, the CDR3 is TGTGCCAGCACGAGGGGTCCGGCCAGCGAGCAGTACTTC. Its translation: CASTRGPASEQYF.

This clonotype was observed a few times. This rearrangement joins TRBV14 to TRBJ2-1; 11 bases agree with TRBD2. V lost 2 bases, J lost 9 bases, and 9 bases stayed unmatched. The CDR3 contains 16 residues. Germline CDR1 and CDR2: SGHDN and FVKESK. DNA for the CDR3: TGTGCCAGCAGCCAAAGGATAGCGGGAGGGCCCGGTGAGCAGTTCTTC. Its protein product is CASSQRIAGGPGEQFF.

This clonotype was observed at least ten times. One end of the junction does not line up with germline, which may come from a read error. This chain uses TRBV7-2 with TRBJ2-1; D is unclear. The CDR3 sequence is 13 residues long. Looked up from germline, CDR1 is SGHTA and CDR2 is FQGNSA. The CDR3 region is CASSLGRNNEQFF. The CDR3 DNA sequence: TGTGCCAGCAGTTTAGGCAGAAACAATGAGCAGTTCTTC.

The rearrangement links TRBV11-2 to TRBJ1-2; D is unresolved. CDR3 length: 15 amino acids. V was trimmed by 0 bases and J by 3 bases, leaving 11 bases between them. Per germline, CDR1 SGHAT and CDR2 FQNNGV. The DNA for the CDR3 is TGTGCCAGCAGCTTAGAACGGCGGCTATACTATGGCTACACCTTC. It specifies CASSLERRLYYGYTF. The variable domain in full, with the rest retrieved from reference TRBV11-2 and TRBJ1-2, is EAGVAQSPRYKIIEKRQSVAFWCNPISGHATLYWYQQILGQGPKLLIQFQNNGVVDDSQLPKDRFSAERLKGVDSTLKIQPAKLEDSAVYLCASSLERRLYYGYTFGSGTRLTVV.

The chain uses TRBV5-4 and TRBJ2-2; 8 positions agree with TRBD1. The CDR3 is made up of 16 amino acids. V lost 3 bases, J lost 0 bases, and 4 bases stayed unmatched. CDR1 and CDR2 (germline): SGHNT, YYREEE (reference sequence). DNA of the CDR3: TGTGCCAGCAGCTCTAAGACAGGGGCGAACACCGGGGAGCTGTTTTTT. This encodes CASSSKTGANTGELFF.

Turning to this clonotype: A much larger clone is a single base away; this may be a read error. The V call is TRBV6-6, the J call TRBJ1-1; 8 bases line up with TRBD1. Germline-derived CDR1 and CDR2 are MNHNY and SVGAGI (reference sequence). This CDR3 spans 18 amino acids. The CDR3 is CASSYSTAGGPMNAEAFF. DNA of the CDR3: TGTGCCAGCAGTTACTCGACGGCAGGGGGCCCCATGAACGCTGAAGCTTTCTTT.

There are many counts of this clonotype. This CDR3 reads CASNEGGSTDTQYF. DNA for the CDR3: TGTGCCAGCAATGAGGGAGGAAGCACAGATACGCAGTATTTT. The chain has TRBV6-2 or TRBV6-3 and TRBJ2-3; possible D gene TRBD2, 6 bases. Germline CDR1 reads MNHEY; CDR2 reads SVGEGT. Trimming pared 7 bases from V and 0 bases from J, leaving 11 bases between. This CDR3 is 14 amino acids long.

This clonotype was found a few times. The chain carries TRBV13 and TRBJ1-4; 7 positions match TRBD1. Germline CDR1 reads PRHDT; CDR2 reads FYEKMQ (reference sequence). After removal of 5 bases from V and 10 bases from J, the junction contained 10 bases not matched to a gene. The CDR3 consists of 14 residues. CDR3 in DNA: TGTGCCAGCAGCCTAGACAGGGAAGGTCGAAAACTGTTTTTT. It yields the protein CASSLDREGRKLFF.

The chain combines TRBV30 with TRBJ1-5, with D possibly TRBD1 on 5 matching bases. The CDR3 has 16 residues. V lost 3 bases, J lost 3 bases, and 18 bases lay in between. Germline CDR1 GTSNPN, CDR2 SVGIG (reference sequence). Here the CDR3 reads CAWSPGGLGDNQPQHF. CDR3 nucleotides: TGTGCCTGGAGCCCCGGGGGACTGGGCGACAATCAGCCCCAGCATTTT. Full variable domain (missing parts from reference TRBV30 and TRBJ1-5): SQTIHQWPATLVQPVGSPLSLECTVEGTSNPNLYWYRQAAGRGLQLLFYSVGIGQISSEVPQNLSASRPQDRQFILSSKKLLLSDSGFYLCAWSPGGLGDNQPQHFGDGTRLSIL.

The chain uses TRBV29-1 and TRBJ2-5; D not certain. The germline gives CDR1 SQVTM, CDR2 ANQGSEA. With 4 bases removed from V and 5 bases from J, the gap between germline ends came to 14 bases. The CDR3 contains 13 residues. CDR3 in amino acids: CSVGGLPPETQYF. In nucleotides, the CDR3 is TGCAGCGTTGGTGGTCTGCCACCTGAGACCCAGTACTTC.